One and the same sample provided the 28 T cell receptor beta chains below, sequenced in a study of T cell changes during pregnancy in multiple sclerosis. Only in-frame clones appear in the TCRdb table, and some are missing; sequencing was by immunoSEQ multiplex PCR. The repertoire holds tens of thousands of clones, with 80% to 90% as singletons. The sample in question was CD4+ T cells from peripheral blood mononuclear cells, obtained in the first trimester of pregnancy. The receptors shown here come from a female donor in good health, enrolled as a control in a pregnancy study.

This sequence joins TRBV9 and TRBJ1-1; a possible D gene is TRBD1 (6 bases). V was pared by 4 bases and J by 0 bases, with 13 bases between. CDR3 length: 15 amino acids. The V gene's germline CDR1 is SGDLS and CDR2 YYNGEE. CDR3 protein: CASSPGDTMNTEAFF. The CDR3 DNA is TGTGCCAGCAGCCCAGGGGACACCATGAACACTGAAGCTTTCTTT.

The J gene is TRBJ2-7, the V gene TRBV7-9; D is possibly TRBD1 (6 bases). CDR1 is SEHNR, CDR2 FQNEAQ, per germline (reference sequence). The CDR3 extends over 15 amino acids. V lost 5 bases, J lost 3 bases, and 17 bases lay in between. CDR3 coding DNA: TGTGCCAGCAGCGGCGAGGACAGTATCTTCTACGAGCAGTACTTC. The encoded protein is CASSGEDSIFYEQYF.

V gene TRBV5-1 combines with J gene TRBJ1-3; 8 nucleotides match TRBD1. Losses at the gene ends were 4 bases for V and 3 bases for J; bases not matched to a gene: 9. The CDR3 length is 16 residues. Germline V gives CDR1 SGHRS, CDR2 YFSETQ. The CDR3 DNA follows: TGCGCCAGCAGCCAACTCTACAGGGGGAGTGGAAACACCATATATTTT. Protein product: CASSQLYRGSGNTIYF.

The rearrangement links TRBV6-6 to TRBJ2-1; 7 nucleotides line up with TRBD1. Trimming removed 8 bases from V and 0 bases from J; junction bases left unmatched: 7. The CDR3 runs to 15 residues. CDR1 and CDR2 from the germline V gene are MNHNY and SVGAGI (reference sequence). In DNA, the CDR3 is TGTGCCAGCGGCACACAGGGGAGCTCCTACAATGAGCAGTTCTTC. Amino acid sequence: CASGTQGSSYNEQFF.

The rearrangement uses TRBV10-3 and TRBJ1-6; 7 nucleotides line up with TRBD1. Germline V gene data show CDR1 as ENHRY and CDR2 as SYGVKD. V trimming: 4 bases; J trimming: 6 bases; junction bases outside the gene matches: 3. The CDR3 consists of 14 residues. CDR3: CAISGTGRNSPLHF. DNA for the CDR3: TGTGCCATCAGTGGGACAGGCCGTAATTCACCCCTCCACTTT.

V usage is TRBV11-2 and J usage is TRBJ2-7, with 7 positions matching TRBD1. V lost 0 bases and J lost 3; bases outside the gene matches: 2. The CDR3 is 14 residues long. Germline lookup yields CDR1 SGHAT and CDR2 FQNNGV. CDR3 in amino acids: CASSLETGLYEQYF. CDR3 bases: TGTGCCAGCAGCTTAGAGACAGGGCTCTACGAGCAGTACTTC.

The V and J genes are TRBV7-2 and TRBJ2-3; 10 bases align to TRBD2. Germline values: CDR1 SGHTA, CDR2 FQGNSA. The CDR3 consists of 16 residues. Trimming cost V 1 base and J 4 bases; bases outside gene matches: 5. This CDR3 reads CASSLDSGGRSDTQYF. For the CDR3, the DNA is TGTGCCAGCAGCTTAGATAGCGGGGGGAGATCAGATACGCAGTATTTT.

V usage is TRBV27 and J usage is TRBJ1-1; 11 nucleotides agree with TRBD1. Germline CDR1 MNHEY, CDR2 SMNVEV (reference sequence). The CDR3 is 16 amino acids. V gave up 10 bases and J gave up 10 bases; unmatched junction bases: 20. The CDR3 region is CATKGLFRDRGTRAFF. As DNA, the CDR3 is TGTGCCACTAAGGGGCTCTTCCGGGACAGGGGGACGAGAGCTTTCTTT.

This chain joins TRBV30 and TRBJ2-5; 10 bases are shared with TRBD2. Germline-derived CDR1 and CDR2 are GTSNPN and SVGIG (reference sequence). The CDR3 is made up of 17 amino acids. Losses at the gene ends were 7 bases for V and 0 bases for J; bases not matched to a gene: 14. The CDR3 region is CAFRNRETSGYQETQYF. CDR3 DNA: TGTGCCTTCAGAAATAGGGAGACTAGCGGGTACCAAGAGACCCAGTACTTC. Together with reference TRBV30 and TRBJ2-5, the CDR3 gives the full variable domain: SQTIHQWPATLVQPVGSPLSLECTVEGTSNPNLYWYRQAAGRGLQLLFYSVGIGQISSEVPQNLSASRPQDRQFILSSKKLLLSDSGFYLCAFRNRETSGYQETQYFGPGTRLLVL.

The chain recombines TRBV29-1 with TRBJ1-5; 7 bases match TRBD1. Germline-derived CDR1 and CDR2 are SQVTM and ANQGSEA. The V gene end was trimmed by 5 bases and the J gene end by 3 bases; junction bases not matched to a gene: 4. The CDR3 length is 13 residues. CDR3 DNA sequence: TGCAGCGTTTTGGGACAGCCCAATCAGCCCCAGCATTTT. Amino acid sequence: CSVLGQPNQPQHF.

The V and J genes are TRBV27 and TRBJ1-6, with TRBD1 matching 8 bases. The CDR3 covers 17 residues. Germline-derived CDR1 and CDR2 are MNHEY and SMNVEV (reference sequence). V dropped 2 bases and J dropped 7; count of bases not matched to a gene: 10. The CDR3 region has the DNA TGTGCCAGCAGTTTACCTCCTGGACAGGGTTGGAATTCACCCCTCCACTTT. Its translation is CASSLPPGQGWNSPLHF.

This sequence joins TRBV5-1 and TRBJ2-2; the D gene is possibly TRBD2 (5 bases). Germline V gene lookup returns CDR1 SGHRS and CDR2 YFSETQ. CDR3 size: 16 residues. V gave up 4 bases and J gave up 7 bases, with 20 bases separating them. CDR3: CASSPSGRLRGGELFF. The CDR3 DNA is TGCGCCAGCAGCCCCAGCGGCCGTTTACGGGGCGGGGAGCTGTTTTTT.

This chain joins TRBV4-2 and TRBJ2-1, with 9 bases matching TRBD2. Germline V gene lookup returns CDR1 LGHNA and CDR2 YNFKEQ. Trimming at V came to 1 base and at J to 4 bases, leaving 8 bases not matched to a gene. This CDR3 has 17 residues. Here the CDR3 reads CASSQVYPTSGYNEQFF. DNA for the CDR3: TGTGCCAGCAGCCAAGTTTACCCGACTAGCGGATACAATGAGCAGTTCTTC.

The rearrangement links TRBV7-2 to TRBJ1-1, with D perhaps matching TRBD1 (6 bases). Germline CDR1 SGHTA, CDR2 FQGNSA. The CDR3 is made up of 15 amino acids. V dropped 6 bases and J dropped 3 bases, with 17 bases sitting between them. The CDR3 sequence: CASSYWGGRYTEAFF. Here the CDR3 DNA reads TGTGCCAGCAGTTACTGGGGGGGGCGGTACACTGAAGCTTTCTTT.

The genes are TRBV28 and TRBJ1-2, with 7 bases fitting TRBD1. The CDR3 extends over 15 amino acids. V gave up 5 bases and J gave up 5 bases; unmatched junction bases: 11. Per the germline V gene, CDR1 is MDHEN and CDR2 is SYDVKM. CDR3 in amino acids: CASSLPTGWPYGYTF. In DNA, the CDR3 is TGTGCCAGCAGTCTCCCGACAGGGTGGCCATATGGCTACACCTTC.

This chain joins TRBV28 and TRBJ1-4, with no clear D. Germline loops: CDR1 MDHEN, CDR2 SYDVKM. Trimming removed 6 bases from V and 8 bases from J, with 16 bases in between. There are 14 residues in the CDR3. Here the CDR3 DNA reads TGTGCCAGCAGACTACGGAGTGGTCGCGAAAAACTGTTTTTT. Its protein is CASRLRSGREKLFF.

The chain has TRBV5-1 and TRBJ1-4; 9 bases agree with TRBD1. Trimming at V came to 0 bases and at J to 11 bases, leaving 8 bases not matched to a gene. Germline assignment: CDR1 SGHRS and CDR2 YFSETQ. This CDR3 contains 15 residues. CDR3 sequence reads: CASSLEGQGSYKLFF. The CDR3, as DNA: TGCGCCAGCAGCTTGGAGGGACAGGGTTCGTATAAACTGTTTTTT. Complete variable domain (other parts from reference TRBV5-1 and TRBJ1-4): KAGVTQTPRYLIKTRGQQVTLSCSPISGHRSVSWYQQTPGQGLQFLFEYFSETQRNKGNFPGRFSGRQFSNSRSEMNVSTLELGDSALYLCASSLEGQGSYKLFFGSGTQLSVL.

The rearrangement joins TRBV27 to TRBJ2-2; the match to TRBD1 covers 8 bases. This CDR3 has 14 residues. The germline CDR1 and CDR2 sequences are MNHEY and SMNVEV (reference sequence). With V trimmed by 3 bases and J by 6 bases, 3 bases remained unmatched. The chain's CDR3 is CASSLGRGPGELFF. The DNA for the CDR3 is TGTGCCAGCAGTTTGGGCAGGGGGCCCGGGGAGCTGTTTTTT.

The chain links TRBV19 to TRBJ1-2; 10 positions match TRBD1. With 5 bases clipped from V and 7 bases from J, the junction kept 7 bases outside the gene matches. CDR1 and CDR2 (germline): LNHDA, SQIVND (reference sequence). The CDR3 extends over 14 amino acids. The CDR3 DNA sequence: TGTGCCAGTAGTGCACAGACAGGGGGCCGTGGCTACACCTTC. Translating gives CASSAQTGGRGYTF.

This clone is medium-sized. The chain joins TRBV5-1 to TRBJ2-1; 9 bases are a match to TRBD2. V shed 0 bases, J shed 2 bases, and the junction held 3 bases outside the gene matches. The CDR3 covers 16 residues. Germline V gene lookup returns CDR1 SGHRS and CDR2 YFSETQ. As DNA, the CDR3 is TGCGCCAGCAGCTTGGACCTAGCGGGAACCTACAATGAGCAGTTCTTC. This codes for CASSLDLAGTYNEQFF.

The V gene is TRBV18, the J gene TRBJ2-5; no clear D gene. The CDR3 sequence is 13 residues long. With 4 bases removed from V and 3 bases from J, the gap between germline ends came to 9 bases. Germline V gives CDR1 KGHSH, CDR2 LQKENI. In DNA, the CDR3 is TGTGCCAGCTCACGGAACAGTAAAGAGACCCAGTACTTC. Amino acid sequence: CASSRNSKETQYF.

The chain recombines TRBV19 with TRBJ1-2; unclear D gene. The CDR3 spans 15 residues. In germline, CDR1 is LNHDA, CDR2 SQIVND (reference sequence). Trimming shortened V by 3 bases and J by 4 bases, and 15 bases separated the two germline ends. The CDR3 nucleotides are TGTGCCAGTAGTATTGCCCGGGGAAGGTCCTATGGCTACACCTTC. This codes for CASSIARGRSYGYTF.

The chain recombines TRBV29-1 with TRBJ2-3, with 9 bases that match TRBD1. Germline values: CDR1 SQVTM, CDR2 ANQGSEA. This CDR3 contains 14 residues. With 4 bases clipped from V and 1 base from J, the junction kept 3 bases outside the gene matches. CDR3 coding DNA: TGCAGCGTTGGGACAGGGGCCGGCACAGATACGCAGTATTTT. This gives the protein CSVGTGAGTDTQYF.

The genes are TRBV27 and TRBJ2-7; maybe TRBD2 (6 bases). Germline V gene data show CDR1 as MNHEY and CDR2 as SMNVEV (reference sequence). The germline V and J ends were trimmed by 0 bases and 7 bases, with 7 bases remaining between them. The CDR3 contains 12 residues. As DNA, the CDR3 is TGTGCCAGCAGTTTATCTCGGGGGGAGCAGTACTTC. The encoded protein is CASSLSRGEQYF.

The rearrangement links TRBV5-1 to TRBJ1-2; 8 bases match TRBD1. Per the germline V gene, CDR1 is SGHRS and CDR2 is YFSETQ. This CDR3 has 14 residues. V lost 0 bases and J lost 8; bases outside the gene matches: 6. The DNA for the CDR3 is TGCGCCAGCAGCTTGGAGACAGGGGCTGGAGGCTACACCTTC. It codes for CASSLETGAGGYTF.

The chain combines TRBV5-1 with TRBJ2-4, with 8 bases lining up with TRBD1. CDR1 and CDR2 (germline): SGHRS, YFSETQ. The CDR3 contains 14 residues. The V and J ends lost 4 bases and 8 bases, in that order; junction bases with no gene match: 8. CDR3 sequence: CASSTGQGWDIQYF. The CDR3 bases are TGCGCCAGCAGCACCGGACAGGGATGGGACATTCAGTACTTC.

The chain is built from TRBV29-1 and TRBJ2-7; 8 nucleotides match TRBD1. The V gene's germline CDR1 is SQVTM and CDR2 ANQGSEA. This CDR3 spans 12 amino acids. With 7 bases clipped from V and 1 base from J, the junction kept 3 bases outside the gene matches. The CDR3 DNA reads TGCAGCGACGGGGACAGGTCCTACGAGCAGTACTTC. Residues: CSDGDRSYEQYF.

This rearrangement joins TRBV2 to TRBJ1-3; TRBD1 aligns across 9 bases. The ends lost 1 base at V and 4 bases at J; junction bases unmatched: 2. CDR3 length: 15 amino acids. CDR1 and CDR2 (germline): SNHLY, FYNNEI. The CDR3 DNA follows: TGTGCCAGCAGTGAAGAAGGGACAGGGGGAAACACCATATATTTT. Encoded protein: CASSEEGTGGNTIYF.